This TCR beta chain originates from a study of blood T cells in healthy people across ages. Each sample yielded at least 6 micrograms of PBMC total RNA. The CDR3 spans 14 residues. Trimming removed 5 bases from V and 6 bases from J; junction bases left unmatched: 2. Through a sample-barcoded 5' primer and a J-beta primer mix, a second PCR was run for roughly 7 to 12 cycles. Each single sample gave us at least 2.5 million CDR3-containing paired-end reads. MiXCR was run by TCRdb on the 5' RACE reads, yielding one entry per CDR3 protein. The repertoire has fewer than 2,000,000 distinct CDR3 sequences, around 42% of them found once; the top ten carry about 21%.

The J gene is TRBJ2-1, the V gene TRBV12-3 or TRBV12-4, with 12 bases matching TRBD2. The sequenced sample was blood. The source is a human donor in good health. For the CDR3, the DNA is TGTGCCAGCAGTACTAGCGGGGGGCCCAATGAGCAGTTCTTC. Translation: CASSTSGGPNEQFF.